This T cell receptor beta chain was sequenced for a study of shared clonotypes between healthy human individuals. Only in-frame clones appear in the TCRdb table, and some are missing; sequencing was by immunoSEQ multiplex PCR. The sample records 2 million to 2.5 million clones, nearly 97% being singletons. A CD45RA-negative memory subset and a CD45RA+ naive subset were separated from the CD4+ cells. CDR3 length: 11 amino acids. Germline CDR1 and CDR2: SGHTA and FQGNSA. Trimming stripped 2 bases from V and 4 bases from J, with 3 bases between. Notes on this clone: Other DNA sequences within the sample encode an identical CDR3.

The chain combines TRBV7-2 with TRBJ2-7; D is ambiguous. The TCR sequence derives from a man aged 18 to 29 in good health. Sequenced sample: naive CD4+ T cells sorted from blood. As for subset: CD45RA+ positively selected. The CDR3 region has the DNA TGTGCCAGCAGCTTACTGTACGAGCAGTACTTC. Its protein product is CASSLLYEQYF.